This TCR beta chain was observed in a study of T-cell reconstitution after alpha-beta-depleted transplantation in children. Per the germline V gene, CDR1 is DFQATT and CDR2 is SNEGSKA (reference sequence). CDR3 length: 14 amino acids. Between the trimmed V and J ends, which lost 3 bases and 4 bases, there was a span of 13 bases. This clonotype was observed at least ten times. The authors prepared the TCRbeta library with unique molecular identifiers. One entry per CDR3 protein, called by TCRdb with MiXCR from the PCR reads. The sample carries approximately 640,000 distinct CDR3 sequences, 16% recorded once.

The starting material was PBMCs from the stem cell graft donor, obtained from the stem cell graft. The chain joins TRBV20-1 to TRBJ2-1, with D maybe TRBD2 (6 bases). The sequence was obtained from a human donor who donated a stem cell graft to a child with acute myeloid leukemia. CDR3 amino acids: CSARDPAGYNEQFF. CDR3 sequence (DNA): TGCAGTGCTAGGGACCCGGCGGGATACAATGAGCAGTTCTTC.